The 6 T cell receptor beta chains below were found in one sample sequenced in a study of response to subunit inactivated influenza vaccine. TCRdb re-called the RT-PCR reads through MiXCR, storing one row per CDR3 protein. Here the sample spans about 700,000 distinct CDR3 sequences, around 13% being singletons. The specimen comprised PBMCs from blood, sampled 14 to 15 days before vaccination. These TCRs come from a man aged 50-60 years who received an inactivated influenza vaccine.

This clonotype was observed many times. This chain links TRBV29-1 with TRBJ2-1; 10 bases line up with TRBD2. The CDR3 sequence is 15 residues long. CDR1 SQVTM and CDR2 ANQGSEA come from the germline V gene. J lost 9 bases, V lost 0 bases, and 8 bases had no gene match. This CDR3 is CSVEDRLAGVGEQFF. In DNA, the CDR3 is TGCAGCGTTGAAGATCGGCTAGCGGGAGTAGGTGAGCAGTTCTTC.

Written as DNA, the CDR3 is TGTGCCAGCAGCCCCGACAGGGGGGCAGTTAATGAAAAACTGTTTTTT. Encoded protein: CASSPDRGAVNEKLFF. The chain links TRBV7-2 to TRBJ1-4; 9 bases fit TRBD1. The CDR3 runs to 16 residues. With V trimmed by 5 bases and J by 4 bases, 8 bases remained unmatched. CDR1 is SGHTA and CDR2 is FQGNSA in the germline V gene.

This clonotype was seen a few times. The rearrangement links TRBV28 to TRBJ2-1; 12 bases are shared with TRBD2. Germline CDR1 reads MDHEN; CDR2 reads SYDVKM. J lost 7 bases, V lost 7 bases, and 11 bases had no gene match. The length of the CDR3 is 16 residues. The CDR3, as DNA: TGTGCCAGCACGCCCGCCGAACTAGCGGGAGGAAATGAGCAGTTCTTC. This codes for CASTPAELAGGNEQFF.

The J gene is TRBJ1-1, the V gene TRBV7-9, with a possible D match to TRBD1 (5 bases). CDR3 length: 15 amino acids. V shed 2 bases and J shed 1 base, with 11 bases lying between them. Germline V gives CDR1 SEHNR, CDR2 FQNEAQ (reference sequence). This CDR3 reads CASSLPGRKNTEAFF. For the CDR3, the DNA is TGTGCCAGCAGCTTACCGGGACGGAAGAACACTGAAGCTTTCTTT.

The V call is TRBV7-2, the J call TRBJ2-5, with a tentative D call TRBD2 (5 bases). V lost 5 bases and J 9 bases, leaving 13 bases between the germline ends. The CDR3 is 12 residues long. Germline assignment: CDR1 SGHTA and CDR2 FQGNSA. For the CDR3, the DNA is TGTGCCAGCAGCCCTTATGACGGGGCCCAGTACTTC. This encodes CASSPYDGAQYF. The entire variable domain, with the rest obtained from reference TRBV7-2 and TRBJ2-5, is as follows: GAGVSQSPSNKVTEKGKDVELRCDPISGHTALYWYRQSLGQGLEFLIYFQGNSAPDKSGLPSDRFSAERTGGSVSTLTIQRTQQEDSAVYLCASSPYDGAQYFGPGTRLLVL.

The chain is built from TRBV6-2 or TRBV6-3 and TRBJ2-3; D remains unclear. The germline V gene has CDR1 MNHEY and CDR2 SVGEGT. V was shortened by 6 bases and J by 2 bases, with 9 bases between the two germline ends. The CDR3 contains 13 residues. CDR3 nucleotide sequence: TGTGCCAGCAGCCGCTACCCCACAGATACGCAGTATTTT. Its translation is CASSRYPTDTQYF.